Listed below are T cell receptor beta chains from one sample, sequenced in a study of T cell repertoires in cytomegalovirus infection. MiXCR was run by TCRdb on the reads, yielding one entry per CDR3 protein. This table has 270,000 or so distinct CDR3 sequences, about a sixth appearing once. The sample taken for sequencing was CD8+ T cells from PBMCs. These receptors all stem from a human donor in good health (CMV status not recorded). Some clones in this sample may be carry-over from other donors' samples. The CDR3 runs from the conserved cysteine through the conserved F or W. D genes are given only for firm matches. A row's size may be missing; if present it is once, few, many or a size class.

v_gene: TRBV5-1; d_gene: TRBD1; abundance: .; j_gene: TRBJ1-1; CDR3aa: CASSLAGGQMNTEAFF; CDR3nt: TGCGCCAGCAGCTTGGCCGGGGGACAGATGAACACTGAAGCTTTCTTT
v_gene: TRBV29-1; d_gene: TRBD1; abundance: few; j_gene: TRBJ1-2; CDR3aa: CSVEYGTDYGYTF; CDR3nt: TGCAGCGTTGAATACGGGACAGACTATGGCTACACCTTC
v_gene: TRBV4-3; d_gene: .; abundance: .; j_gene: TRBJ2-2; CDR3aa: CASSQIRQAGELFF; CDR3nt: TGCGCCAGCAGCCAGATCCGCCAGGCCGGGGAGCTGTTTTTT
v_gene: TRBV10-3; d_gene: .; abundance: .; j_gene: TRBJ1-4; CDR3aa: CAISESSEKLFF; CDR3nt: TGTGCCATCAGTGAGTCGAGTGAAAAACTGTTTTTT
v_gene: TRBV19; d_gene: .; abundance: .; j_gene: TRBJ1-2; CDR3aa: CASSPQSVYGYTF; CDR3nt: TGTGCCAGTAGTCCACAGAGCGTATATGGCTACACCTTC
v_gene: TRBV3-1; d_gene: .; abundance: .; j_gene: TRBJ2-1; CDR3aa: CASSQSWTGPLNNEQFF; CDR3nt: TGTGCCAGCAGCCAGTCCTGGACTGGTCCTTTGAACAATGAGCAGTTCTTC
v_gene: TRBV28; d_gene: .; abundance: .; j_gene: TRBJ2-7; CDR3aa: CASSFQGLSWEQYF; CDR3nt: TGTGCCAGCAGTTTCCAGGGGCTGTCGTGGGAGCAGTACTTC
v_gene: TRBV24-1; d_gene: .; abundance: few; j_gene: TRBJ2-2; CDR3aa: CATSGSRRNGELFF; CDR3nt: TGTGCCACCAGTGGGTCCAGACGGAACGGGGAGCTGTTTTTT
v_gene: TRBV6-1; d_gene: .; abundance: few; j_gene: TRBJ2-7; CDR3aa: CASSPGLTSYEQYF; CDR3nt: TGTGCCAGCAGTCCGGGACTGACCTCCTACGAGCAGTACTTC
v_gene: TRBV20-1; d_gene: .; abundance: .; j_gene: TRBJ1-1; CDR3aa: CSASMNTEAFF; CDR3nt: TGCAGTGCGAGCATGAACACTGAAGCTTTCTTT
v_gene: TRBV4-1; d_gene: TRBD2; abundance: many; j_gene: TRBJ2-1; CDR3aa: CASSQEPRLAGLDNEQFF; CDR3nt: TGCGCCAGCAGCCAAGAGCCCAGACTAGCGGGGCTCGACAATGAGCAGTTCTTC
v_gene: TRBV11-2; d_gene: .; abundance: .; j_gene: TRBJ2-5; CDR3aa: CASSLGGAMETQYF; CDR3nt: TGTGCCAGCAGCTTAGGAGGGGCGATGGAGACCCAGTACTTC
v_gene: TRBV12-3/TRBV12-4; d_gene: .; abundance: few; j_gene: TRBJ1-5; CDR3aa: CASSLISDQPQHF; CDR3nt: TGTGCCAGCAGTTTAATTTCCGATCAGCCCCAGCATTTT
v_gene: TRBV6-6; d_gene: .; abundance: few; j_gene: TRBJ1-2; CDR3aa: CASSYSRSGAYGYTF; CDR3nt: TGTGCCAGCAGTTACTCGAGGTCAGGTGCCTATGGCTACACCTTC
v_gene: TRBV5-6; d_gene: TRBD2; abundance: few; j_gene: TRBJ2-1; CDR3aa: CASSLGASGVYNEQFF; CDR3nt: TGTGCCAGCAGCTTGGGGGCTAGCGGGGTCTACAATGAGCAGTTCTTC
v_gene: TRBV20-1; d_gene: .; abundance: .; j_gene: TRBJ1-1; CDR3aa: CSARAGSEAFF; CDR3nt: TGCAGTGCTAGGGCCGGGTCTGAAGCTTTCTTT
v_gene: TRBV2; d_gene: .; abundance: many; j_gene: TRBJ1-1; CDR3aa: CASSERGLYTEAFF; CDR3nt: TGTGCCAGCAGTGAGAGGGGACTGTACACTGAAGCTTTCTTT
v_gene: TRBV6-1; d_gene: TRBD1; abundance: few; j_gene: TRBJ2-5; CDR3aa: CASSDLGTGGQETQYF; CDR3nt: TGTGCCAGCAGTGATCTCGGGACAGGGGGCCAAGAGACCCAGTACTTC
v_gene: TRBV2; d_gene: .; abundance: .; j_gene: TRBJ1-1; CDR3aa: CASSEMGAVEAFF; CDR3nt: TGTGCCAGCAGTGAAATGGGCGCAGTTGAAGCTTTCTTT
v_gene: TRBV29-1; d_gene: .; abundance: .; j_gene: TRBJ1-1; CDR3aa: CSVLGANFEAFF; CDR3nt: TGCAGCGTTTTGGGCGCCAACTTTGAAGCTTTCTTT
v_gene: TRBV12-3/TRBV12-4; d_gene: .; abundance: many; j_gene: TRBJ1-5; CDR3aa: CASSPARVAQPQHF; CDR3nt: TGTGCCAGCAGCCCCGCCAGGGTGGCTCAGCCCCAGCATTTT
v_gene: TRBV5-1; d_gene: .; abundance: .; j_gene: TRBJ2-1; CDR3aa: CASSLDWRGDNEQFF; CDR3nt: TGCGCCAGCAGCTTGGATTGGCGGGGCGACAATGAGCAGTTCTTC
v_gene: TRBV11-2; d_gene: TRBD2; abundance: many; j_gene: TRBJ2-5; CDR3aa: CASSSKGGSIQETQYF; CDR3nt: TGTGCCAGCAGCTCTAAGGGAGGGAGCATCCAAGAGACCCAGTACTTC
v_gene: TRBV15; d_gene: .; abundance: .; j_gene: TRBJ2-3; CDR3aa: CATSRESPYTDTQYF; CDR3nt: TGTGCCACCAGCAGAGAATCTCCCTACACAGATACGCAGTATTTT
v_gene: TRBV5-6; d_gene: .; abundance: .; j_gene: TRBJ2-5; CDR3aa: CASSLSWDGGETQYF; CDR3nt: TGTGCCAGCAGCTTGTCCTGGGATGGGGGAGAGACCCAGTACTTC
v_gene: TRBV29-1; d_gene: TRBD1; abundance: few; j_gene: TRBJ2-7; CDR3aa: CSVIGTASYEQYF; CDR3nt: TGCAGCGTGATCGGGACAGCATCCTACGAGCAGTACTTC
v_gene: TRBV11-2; d_gene: TRBD1; abundance: .; j_gene: TRBJ1-4; CDR3aa: CASSRTGQGVAEKLFF; CDR3nt: TGTGCCAGCAGCCGTACCGGACAGGGGGTAGCTGAAAAACTGTTTTTT
v_gene: TRBV7-3; d_gene: .; abundance: many; j_gene: TRBJ2-5; CDR3aa: CASSSASEETQYF; CDR3nt: TGTGCCAGCAGCTCCGCTTCCGAAGAGACCCAGTACTTC
v_gene: TRBV4-1; d_gene: TRBD2; abundance: few; j_gene: TRBJ2-1; CDR3aa: CASSLLAGDYEQFF; CDR3nt: TGCGCCAGCAGCCTCCTAGCGGGGGACTATGAGCAGTTCTTC
v_gene: TRBV7-9; d_gene: .; abundance: .; j_gene: TRBJ1-2; CDR3aa: CASSFREGENYGYTF; CDR3nt: TGTGCCAGCAGCTTCAGGGAAGGGGAAAACTATGGCTACACCTTC
v_gene: TRBV7-2; d_gene: TRBD2; abundance: many; j_gene: TRBJ2-3; CDR3aa: CASSLELAGGSHRQYF; CDR3nt: TGTGCCAGCAGCTTAGAGTTAGCGGGGGGCTCCCACCGGCAGTATTTT
v_gene: TRBV7-6; d_gene: TRBD1; abundance: many; j_gene: TRBJ1-1; CDR3aa: CASSPGTDTEAFF; CDR3nt: TGTGCCAGCAGCCCTGGGACAGACACTGAAGCTTTCTTT
v_gene: TRBV2; d_gene: .; abundance: .; j_gene: TRBJ2-7; CDR3aa: CASIGTPVEEQYF; CDR3nt: TGTGCCAGCATCGGGACACCGGTTGAAGAGCAGTACTTC
v_gene: TRBV7-6; d_gene: TRBD2; abundance: .; j_gene: TRBJ2-1; CDR3aa: CASSLGAGGGGDEQFF; CDR3nt: TGTGCCAGCAGCTTAGGCGCGGGGGGCGGCGGGGATGAGCAGTTCTTC
v_gene: TRBV7-9; d_gene: TRBD1; abundance: few; j_gene: TRBJ1-1; CDR3aa: CASNPTGGLVNTEAFF; CDR3nt: TGTGCCAGCAACCCCACAGGGGGCCTCGTGAACACTGAAGCTTTCTTT
v_gene: TRBV3-1; d_gene: .; abundance: few; j_gene: TRBJ2-1; CDR3aa: CASSQDMVGSSYNEQFF; CDR3nt: TGTGCCAGCAGCCAAGATATGGTGGGCAGCTCCTACAATGAGCAGTTCTTC
v_gene: TRBV19; d_gene: .; abundance: .; j_gene: TRBJ1-6; CDR3aa: CASSPHGSSYNSPLHF; CDR3nt: TGTGCCAGTAGTCCTCATGGGAGCTCCTATAATTCACCCCTCCACTTT
v_gene: TRBV28; d_gene: .; abundance: few; j_gene: TRBJ2-7; CDR3aa: CASSLSRNLYEQYF; CDR3nt: TGTGCCAGCAGTTTGTCCAGGAACCTCTACGAGCAGTACTTC
v_gene: TRBV7-3; d_gene: .; abundance: many; j_gene: TRBJ1-2; CDR3aa: CASSLVGGSNYGYTF; CDR3nt: TGTGCCAGCAGCCTCGTGGGGGGCTCTAACTATGGCTACACCTTC
v_gene: TRBV20-1; d_gene: .; abundance: .; j_gene: TRBJ2-1; CDR3aa: CSARNRASYNEQFF; CDR3nt: TGCAGTGCTAGAAACAGGGCATCCTACAATGAGCAGTTCTTC
v_gene: TRBV7-2; d_gene: TRBD2; abundance: many; j_gene: TRBJ2-1; CDR3aa: CASSSPPGLAYHNEQFF; CDR3nt: TGTGCCAGCAGTTCACCACCGGGACTAGCGTATCACAATGAGCAGTTCTTC
v_gene: TRBV2; d_gene: .; abundance: .; j_gene: TRBJ2-5; CDR3aa: CASQVDYQETQYF; CDR3nt: TGTGCCAGCCAGGTGGACTACCAAGAGACCCAGTACTTC
v_gene: TRBV12-3/TRBV12-4; d_gene: TRBD1; abundance: many; j_gene: TRBJ1-5; CDR3aa: CASSAEQGSQPQHF; CDR3nt: TGTGCCAGCAGTGCGGAACAGGGGAGTCAGCCCCAGCATTTT
v_gene: TRBV7-9; d_gene: .; abundance: many; j_gene: TRBJ1-2; CDR3aa: CASSLDYAANDYGYTF; CDR3nt: TGTGCCAGCAGCTTAGACTATGCAGCCAACGACTATGGCTACACCTTC
v_gene: TRBV7-8; d_gene: TRBD1; abundance: many; j_gene: TRBJ2-1; CDR3aa: CASSHTGGTYNEQFF; CDR3nt: TGTGCCAGCAGCCACACAGGGGGCACGTACAATGAGCAGTTCTTC
v_gene: TRBV19; d_gene: TRBD1; abundance: few; j_gene: TRBJ1-1; CDR3aa: CASIKYRGKNTEAFF; CDR3nt: TGTGCCAGTATTAAATACAGGGGCAAGAACACTGAAGCTTTCTTT
v_gene: TRBV7-6; d_gene: .; abundance: many; j_gene: TRBJ2-1; CDR3aa: CASSLGGIDEQFF; CDR3nt: TGTGCCAGCAGCTTAGGGGGGATCGATGAGCAGTTCTTC
v_gene: TRBV13; d_gene: TRBD1; abundance: few; j_gene: TRBJ2-1; CDR3aa: CASSSRQGVSTYNEQFF; CDR3nt: TGTGCCAGCAGCTCAAGGCAGGGGGTCTCCACCTACAATGAGCAGTTCTTC
v_gene: TRBV28; d_gene: TRBD1; abundance: many; j_gene: TRBJ2-4; CDR3aa: CASSPSGQGNIQYF; CDR3nt: TGTGCCAGCAGTCCCTCGGGACAGGGAAACATTCAGTACTTC
v_gene: TRBV5-1; d_gene: TRBD1; abundance: .; j_gene: TRBJ2-7; CDR3aa: CASSLFGDRDHEQYF; CDR3nt: TGCGCCAGCAGCTTGTTCGGCGACAGGGACCACGAGCAGTACTTC
v_gene: TRBV4-3; d_gene: TRBD2; abundance: .; j_gene: TRBJ2-7; CDR3aa: CASSPGLAGTYEQYF; CDR3nt: TGCGCCAGCAGCCCTGGACTAGCGGGAACCTACGAGCAGTACTTC
v_gene: TRBV28; d_gene: TRBD2; abundance: few; j_gene: TRBJ2-3; CDR3aa: CATTAGVTDTQYF; CDR3nt: TGTGCGACTACGGCGGGGGTCACAGATACGCAGTATTTT
v_gene: TRBV7-9; d_gene: .; abundance: few; j_gene: TRBJ2-5; CDR3aa: CASSWPRETSAETQYF; CDR3nt: TGTGCCAGCAGCTGGCCTCGAGAGACTAGTGCTGAGACCCAGTACTTC